These 26 T cell receptor beta chains originate from one sample sequenced in a study of cytomegalovirus exposure and HLA in healthy donors (dated by TCRdb to about 2017). Library generation was performed with the immunoSEQ multiplex PCR assay. The multiplex PCR relied on a mix of 60 forward primers for TCR Vbeta segments and 13 reverse primers for TCR Jbeta segments. TCRdb limited this immuneACCESS table to in-frame rearrangements with V and J called. A share of clones is missing; checked studies link under half to unresolved V genes, and the rest is unexplained. Present in this sample are under 150,000 clones, around 79% of which were seen just once. 2.8% of the sample is held by the ten biggest clonotypes. Material for sequencing was PBMCs. The receptors derive from a male donor in good health and CMV-seronegative.

V gene TRBV15 combines with J gene TRBJ2-3; 12 nucleotides line up with TRBD2. V trimming: 5 bases; J trimming: 2 bases; junction bases outside the gene matches: 5. The CDR3 is 16 amino acids. Germline CDR1 LNHNV, CDR2 YYDKDF (reference sequence). The CDR3 protein is CATSPGLAGPTDTQYF. Here the CDR3 DNA reads TGTGCCACCAGCCCCGGACTAGCGGGGCCCACAGATACGCAGTATTTT.

This rearrangement joins TRBV7-2 to TRBJ1-6, with D unclear. The ends were cut back, 5 bases at V and 5 bases at J, with 16 bases in the middle. This CDR3 is 16 amino acids long. Germline CDR1 is SGHTA and CDR2 is FQGNSA. The CDR3: CASSRLFIGNNSPLHF. The CDR3 DNA reads as TGTGCCAGCAGCCGCCTTTTTATCGGTAATAATTCACCCCTCCACTTT.

The chain couples TRBV28 to TRBJ2-7; TRBD2 agrees at 9 bases. The J segment lost 2 bases and the V segment lost 6 bases, leaving 11 bases of the junction unmatched. The CDR3 extends over 16 amino acids. CDR1 and CDR2 from the germline V gene are MDHEN and SYDVKM. In DNA, the CDR3 is TGTGCCAGCAGCCCGACCCAGGTAGCGGGGGCCTACGAGCAGTACTTC. This sequence encodes CASSPTQVAGAYEQYF.

V and J are TRBV6-6 and TRBJ2-7; 7 positions match TRBD1. The germline CDR1 and CDR2 sequences are MNHNY and SVGAGI (reference sequence). Trimming at V came to 5 bases and at J to 5 bases, leaving 6 bases not matched to a gene. CDR3 length equals 13 residues. The chain's CDR3 is CASSDRVGHEQYF. The DNA for the CDR3 is TGTGCCAGCAGTGACAGGGTGGGACACGAGCAGTACTTC.

This chain connects TRBV7-3 to TRBJ1-2, with 9 nucleotides matching TRBD1. Germline-derived CDR1 and CDR2 are SGHTA and FQGTGA. The CDR3 is 14 residues long. The ends lost 5 bases at V and 6 bases at J; junction bases unmatched: 7. For the CDR3, the DNA is TGTGCCAGCAGCCTATCCAGACAGGGGGATGGCTACACCTTC. It is translated as CASSLSRQGDGYTF.

The V and J genes are TRBV7-9 and TRBJ2-5, with a possible D match to TRBD1 (6 bases). Germline-derived CDR1 and CDR2 are SEHNR and FQNEAQ (reference sequence). The CDR3 loop spans 14 amino acids. Trimming took 2 bases from V and 5 from J, leaving 12 bases between them. CDR3 loop: CASSLSTGIETQYF. The CDR3 nucleotides are TGTGCCAGCAGCTTATCCACAGGGATTGAGACCCAGTACTTC. The full variable domain, completed using reference TRBV7-9 and TRBJ2-5, is DTGVSQNPRHKITKRGQNVTFRCDPISEHNRLYWYRQTLGQGPEFLTYFQNEAQLEKSRLLSDRFSAERPKGSFSTLEIQRTEQGDSAMYLCASSLSTGIETQYFGPGTRLLVL.

This clone was seen a handful of times. This chain links TRBV4-3 with TRBJ2-3, with D maybe TRBD2 (7 bases). V lost 3 bases and J 2 bases, leaving 12 bases between the germline ends. The CDR3 contains 15 residues. The germline gives CDR1 LGHNA, CDR2 YSLEER. CDR3 sequence: CASSHSAGATDTQYF. Here the CDR3 DNA reads TGCGCCAGCAGCCATTCGGCGGGGGCCACAGATACGCAGTATTTT.

V is TRBV30 and J is TRBJ1-6; no clear D gene. CDR3 length equals 13 residues. Per the germline V gene, CDR1 is GTSNPN and CDR2 is SVGIG (reference sequence). Trimming removed 4 bases from V and 7 bases from J, with 11 bases in between. CDR3 DNA: TGTGCCTGGAAAACGGGGTGGAATTCACCCCTCCACTTT. As protein: CAWKTGWNSPLHF.

This chain connects TRBV5-6 to TRBJ1-1; the D is unclear. CDR1 and CDR2 from the germline V gene are SGHDT and YYEEEE. The CDR3 totals 13 residues. The V gene lost 4 bases and the J gene lost 0 bases, with 7 bases spanning the gap. The CDR3 loop is CASSGDMNTEAFF. In DNA form, the CDR3 reads TGTGCCAGCAGCGGCGACATGAACACTGAAGCTTTCTTT.

Notes on this clone: One end of the junction fails to match germline, which may point to a read error. The chain has TRBV7-7 and TRBJ2-1; 8 nucleotides align to TRBD2. The germline CDR1 and CDR2 sequences are SSHAT and FNYEAQ (reference sequence). This CDR3 is built from 16 residues. This chain's CDR3 is CASSLLRRGEGDEQFF. The CDR3 nucleotides read TGTGCTAGCAGCCTCCTTAGGCGGGGGGAGGGCGATGAGCAGTTCTTC.

This chain links TRBV11-2 with TRBJ2-1; a weak D match, TRBD2 (6 bases). The CDR3 covers 19 residues. The germline gives CDR1 SGHAT, CDR2 FQNNGV. Trimming pared 1 base from V and 2 bases from J, leaving 21 bases between. The CDR3 is CASSLAQLGGPQTYNEQFF. For the CDR3, the DNA is TGTGCCAGCAGCTTAGCCCAACTTGGAGGGCCCCAAACCTACAATGAGCAGTTCTTC.

The chain uses TRBV5-8 and TRBJ1-2; D perhaps matches TRBD1 (5 bases). Germline V gene sequence: CDR1 SGHTS, CDR2 YDEGEE. CDR3 size: 15 residues. The V end lost 1 base, the J end lost 7 bases, and 17 bases lay between the germline ends. CDR3 amino acids: CASSLFGQGTSGYTF. CDR3 coding DNA: TGTGCCAGCAGCTTGTTTGGGCAGGGAACCTCTGGCTACACCTTC.

The count of this clone is one. J is TRBJ1-5 and V is TRBV18, with D unresolved. V was pared by 5 bases and J by 0 bases, with 8 bases between. This CDR3 is 14 amino acids long. Germline CDR1 reads KGHSH; CDR2 reads LQKENI. The CDR3 loop reads CASSAGISNQPQHF. The CDR3 nucleotides read TGTGCCAGCTCAGCGGGAATTAGCAATCAGCCCCAGCATTTT.

The chain recombines TRBV6-5 with TRBJ2-7, with 8 bases that match TRBD1. After removal of 6 bases from V and 6 bases from J, the junction contained 1 base not matched to a gene. The length of the CDR3 is 11 residues. From germline, CDR1 is MNHEY and CDR2 SVGAGI. CDR3 protein: CASRTGVEQYF. For the CDR3, the DNA is TGTGCCAGCAGGACAGGGGTCGAGCAGTACTTC.

V and J are TRBV5-1 and TRBJ2-1; no reliable D call. Per germline, CDR1 SGHRS and CDR2 YFSETQ. Trimming removed 5 bases at V and 7 bases at J, with 13 bases between. The CDR3 runs 13 residues. CDR3 sequence (DNA): TGCGCCAGCAGTCCCGGGTCGCCGAATGAGCAGTTCTTC. It encodes CASSPGSPNEQFF.

CDR3 DNA: TGTGCCTGGCTCGGGCGGACAGAGAGCTATGGCTACACCTTC. This gives the protein CAWLGRTESYGYTF. The chain is built from TRBV30 and TRBJ1-2; D possibly corresponds to TRBD1 (6 bases). The CDR3 spans 14 residues. Germline V gene data show CDR1 as GTSNPN and CDR2 as SVGIG (reference sequence). V was cut by 5 bases and J by 4 bases, with 17 bases left in between. The full variable domain, its missing parts supplied by reference TRBV30 and TRBJ1-2, is SQTIHQWPATLVQPVGSPLSLECTVEGTSNPNLYWYRQAAGRGLQLLFYSVGIGQISSEVPQNLSASRPQDRQFILSSKKLLLSDSGFYLCAWLGRTESYGYTFGSGTRLTVV.

This chain joins TRBV30 and TRBJ2-1; 7 positions match TRBD1. Germline lookup yields CDR1 GTSNPN and CDR2 SVGIG (reference sequence). The ends lost 3 bases at V and 10 bases at J; junction bases unmatched: 9. The CDR3 loop spans 13 amino acids. CDR3 sequence reads: CAWSETLDREQFF. CDR3 nucleotides: TGTGCCTGGAGCGAAACCTTGGACAGGGAGCAGTTCTTC.

V usage is TRBV27 and J usage is TRBJ2-1; D perhaps matches TRBD1 (5 bases). CDR3 length: 13 amino acids. V lost 5 bases and J lost 4, with 9 bases in between. Germline lookup yields CDR1 MNHEY and CDR2 SMNVEV (reference sequence). The CDR3 DNA follows: TGTGCCAGCAGTCCCCGGACATACAATGAGCAGTTCTTC. Encoded protein: CASSPRTYNEQFF.

The CDR3 reads CASSSTGLAGETYEQYF. CDR3 in DNA: TGTGCCAGCAGCTCAACGGGACTAGCGGGGGAGACCTACGAGCAGTACTTC. The chain employs TRBV5-6 and TRBJ2-7; 14 nucleotides line up with TRBD2. The ends lost 3 bases at V and 2 bases at J; junction bases unmatched: 7. The CDR3 covers 17 residues. Germline CDR1 is SGHDT and CDR2 is YYEEEE.

This chain links TRBV5-4 with TRBJ2-5; possibly TRBD2 for D (6 bases). Per germline, CDR1 SGHNT and CDR2 YYREEE (reference sequence). V was shortened by 0 bases and J by 3 bases, with 9 bases between the two germline ends. CDR3 length: 14 residues. The DNA for the CDR3 is TGTGCCAGCAGCTTGGGCGGGATAAAAGAGACCCAGTACTTC. This translates into CASSLGGIKETQYF.

The chain carries TRBV29-1 and TRBJ2-3; 10 bases match TRBD1. Germline trimming cut 7 bases from V and 4 bases from J; bases unmatched to any gene: 5. CDR3 size: 13 residues. Germline CDR1 SQVTM, CDR2 ANQGSEA. In nucleotides, the CDR3 is TGCAGCGACCGGGGACAGGGGCCAGATACGCAGTATTTT. This translates into CSDRGQGPDTQYF.

The genes are TRBV10-3 and TRBJ1-1; perhaps TRBD1 as D (6 bases). This CDR3 has 13 amino acids. V was clipped by 6 bases and J by 4 bases, with 12 bases between them. Germline V CDR1 and CDR2: ENHRY, SYGVKD. DNA for the CDR3: TGTGCCATCAGCCGCAGGGGCATCACTGAAGCTTTCTTT. Residues: CAISRRGITEAFF.

The CDR3 sequence is CASSQVSLYNEQFF. The CDR3 DNA follows: TGTGCCAGCAGCCAAGTCTCTCTATACAATGAGCAGTTCTTC. The chain employs TRBV14 and TRBJ2-1; unclear D gene. CDR3 length: 14 amino acids. Trimming removed 1 base from V and 4 bases from J, with 8 bases in between. Germline CDR1 is SGHDN and CDR2 is FVKESK.

CDR3 coding DNA: TGTGCCAGCAGTGTTAACGGCTACGAGCAGTACTTC. Translated: CASSVNGYEQYF. This chain joins TRBV27 and TRBJ2-7, with no clear D. Trimming removed 5 bases from V and 3 bases from J, with 8 bases in between. This CDR3 is built from 12 residues. The germline V gene encodes CDR1 MNHEY and CDR2 SMNVEV (reference sequence).

This clone occurred a few times. One end of the junction does not line up with germline, which may come from a read error. This chain joins TRBV11-2 and TRBJ1-1, with a weak D call TRBD1 (5 bases). The CDR3 spans 16 residues. The germline V gene has CDR1 SGHAT and CDR2 FQNNGV. The CDR3 sequence is CARSPYHGGMNTEAFF. The DNA of the CDR3 is TGTGCCCGCAGCCCATACCACGGGGGGATGAACACTGAAGCTTTCTTT.

This chain uses TRBV29-1 with TRBJ1-2, with TRBD1 identical over 9 bases. Germline CDR1 SQVTM, CDR2 ANQGSEA. This CDR3 contains 12 residues. V shed 7 bases and J 3 bases; nucleotides not matched to a gene: 3. This chain's CDR3 is CSARQGDYGYTF. The DNA of the CDR3 is TGCAGCGCCAGACAGGGGGACTATGGCTACACCTTC.